The count of the clone carrying this TCR beta chain is one. The data derive from a study of blood T cell repertoires in COVID-19. In the study overall: The analysed material was cDNA or gDNA that came from T cells, B-cell-depleted T cells, or PBMCs.

In the source study's methods: Amplifying reference gene primers gave estimates of nucleated cell counts. Generated by immunoSEQ multiplex PCR, the TCRdb table keeps only in-frame clones and is missing some. The V and J calls and clone size were taken over from that table, and D and trimming were inferred from the DNA. The sample yields approximately 200,000 clones, roughly 87% seen once. Trimming left V 4 bases short and J 8 bases short, with 9 bases between. The CDR3 has 11 residues. In germline, CDR1 is SGHKS, CDR2 YYEKEE (reference sequence). Researchers sorted participants into cohorts using their self-reported clinical history.

The source is a woman aged 25-40 years who had recovered from COVID-19. The sequencing sample was made of PBMCs or T cells enriched from blood (not recorded which). The gene calls are TRBV5-5 and TRBJ1-1, with D unclear. This CDR3 is CASSLIREAFF. In nucleotides, the CDR3 is TGTGCCAGCAGCCTAATAAGAGAAGCTTTCTTT.